These 8 T cell receptor beta chains share one sample of origin, sequenced in a study of T-cell memory formation after mild COVID-19. TCRdb re-called the 5' RACE reads with MiXCR, one entry per CDR3 protein. The sample includes about 470,000 distinct CDR3 sequences, 18% of them seen just once. Material: PBMCs or a T cell subset sorted from them (not recorded which). These receptors were obtained from an adult woman who had mild COVID-19 (a few samples of this study predate the infection). Cell type and time point are not known.

The V call is TRBV7-6, the J call TRBJ2-3, with D possibly being TRBD1 (6 bases). V was clipped by 5 bases and J by 1 base, with 10 bases between them. Germline-derived CDR1 and CDR2 are SGHVS and FNYEAQ. This CDR3 spans 14 amino acids. The CDR3 reads CASSRQGRTDTQYF. The CDR3 DNA reads as TGTGCCAGCAGCCGGCAGGGGCGCACAGATACGCAGTATTTT.

This clonotype has more than one count but fewer than ten. The V and J genes are TRBV6-2 or TRBV6-3 and TRBJ2-7; D is perhaps TRBD1 (5 bases). Trimming took off 2 bases at V and 3 bases at J, with 14 bases between the two ends. The CDR3 contains 15 residues. Per the germline V gene, CDR1 is MNHEY and CDR2 is SVGEGT. In nucleotides, the CDR3 is TGTGCCAGCAGTTACCGTCGGACAAGCGACTACGAGCAGTACTTC. It is translated as CASSYRRTSDYEQYF.

This clonotype was observed a few times. The rearrangement links TRBV29-1 to TRBJ2-1, with 11 positions matching TRBD2. The CDR3 is 14 residues long. The V segment lost 8 bases and the J segment 5 bases; nucleotides outside the gene matches: 8. CDR1 and CDR2 (germline): SQVTM, ANQGSEA. CDR3 residues: CSFSLSGGDNEQFF. The CDR3 region has the DNA TGCAGCTTCTCCCTTAGCGGGGGGGACAATGAGCAGTTCTTC.

This clonotype has more than one count but fewer than ten. The gene calls are TRBV11-2 and TRBJ2-4, with D possibly being TRBD2 (6 bases). The CDR3 runs 11 residues. Looked up from germline, CDR1 is SGHAT and CDR2 is FQNNGV. V dropped 4 bases and J dropped 11 bases, with 9 bases sitting between them. CDR3 bases: TGTGCCAGCAGCTCAGCGGGCGTTCAGTACTTC. It specifies CASSSAGVQYF.

This clonotype turned up a few times. The chain employs TRBV20-1 and TRBJ2-5, with a weak D call TRBD2 (6 bases). Germline-derived CDR1 and CDR2 are DFQATT and SNEGSKA (reference sequence). CDR3 length equals 15 residues. Trimming shortened V by 0 bases and J by 0 bases, and 11 bases separated the two germline ends. CDR3 DNA sequence: TGCAGTGCTAGAGAGGATAGCGGTAACCAAGAGACCCAGTACTTC. Its protein is CSAREDSGNQETQYF.

This rearrangement joins TRBV5-1 to TRBJ1-1; D perhaps matches TRBD1 (5 bases). The ends were cut back, 4 bases at V and 0 bases at J, with 13 bases in the middle. The CDR3 extends over 15 amino acids. The germline V gene has CDR1 SGHRS and CDR2 YFSETQ. The CDR3 DNA reads TGCGCCAGCAGCGGGGGACCCGGTTTGAACACTGAAGCTTTCTTT. Translation: CASSGGPGLNTEAFF.

The chain joins TRBV6-1 to TRBJ1-6; 9 positions agree with TRBD1. The germline V gene has CDR1 MNHNS and CDR2 SASEGT. V was clipped by 9 bases and J by 16 bases; unmatched bases: 10. The CDR3 loop spans 12 amino acids. The CDR3 bases are TGTGCCAGTTCCCGGGACAGGGTGCTTCTCCACTTT. The encoded protein is CASSRDRVLLHF.

In its sample, this clonotype was seen once. This rearrangement joins TRBV7-9 to TRBJ1-2, with D possibly matching TRBD1 (6 bases). The CDR3 totals 17 residues. Trimming left V 4 bases short and J 2 bases short, with 20 bases between. Germline V gene lookup returns CDR1 SEHNR and CDR2 FQNEAQ (reference sequence). CDR3 sequence: CASSSLQGLTANYGYTF. CDR3 DNA: TGTGCCAGCAGCTCCCTACAGGGATTGACTGCAAACTATGGCTACACCTTC.